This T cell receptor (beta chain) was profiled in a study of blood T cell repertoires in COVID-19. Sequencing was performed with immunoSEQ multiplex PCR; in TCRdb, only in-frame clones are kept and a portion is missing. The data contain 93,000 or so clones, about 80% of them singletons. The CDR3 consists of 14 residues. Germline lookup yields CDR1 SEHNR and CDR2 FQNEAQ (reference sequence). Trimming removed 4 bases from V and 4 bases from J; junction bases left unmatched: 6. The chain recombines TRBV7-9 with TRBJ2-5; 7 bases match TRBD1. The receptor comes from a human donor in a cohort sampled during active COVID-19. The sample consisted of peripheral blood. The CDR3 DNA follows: TGTGCCAGCAGCTATCAAGGGGGCCGAGAGACCCAGTACTTC. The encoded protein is CASSYQGGRETQYF.